This T cell receptor beta chain was sequenced for a study of tumor-infiltrating lymphocytes in primary liver carcinoma (dated by TCRdb to the late 2010s). Context from the whole study: Hepatocellular carcinoma (four) or combined HCC and intrahepatic cholangiocarcinoma (one) was present in the five patients, who were three men and two women aged 30 to 69 years. The five patients had tumors staged T1-T3 N0M0, with maximum diameters ranging from 4.2 to 10 cm. Roughly 3.5 to 7.5 million productive TCRbeta reads were obtained per sample, and no significant difference in read depth was found between tissue types. For each liver tumor, the study sampled five regions along with adjacent normal tissue and blood, and applied TCRbeta repertoire sequencing, expression microarrays and whole-exome sequencing. A total of some 35 specimens from 5 patients underwent TCRbeta repertoire sequencing, comprising some 25 tumor regions, 5 adjacent noncancerous liver tissues and 5 peripheral blood samples. To link TCRbeta repertoire diversity to the local molecular phenotype, the approximately 24 tumor region samples were profiled with Agilent mRNA microarrays. Reproducibility between technical replicate repertoires was high, with correlation coefficients above 0.95 and mean shared-clone rates approximately 0.9.

The investigation overall reported the following: Repertoire overlap was found to be higher between tumor regions (mean approximately 35%) than between tumor-adjacent (approximately 17%) or tumor-blood (around 15%) pairs, consistent with antigen-driven expansion. With just a few patients in the study, the authors point out that the findings should be validated in a larger study. Only roughly 8-25% of top clones appeared in all five regions of a tumor, which suggests that tumor-infiltrating T cells are spatially heterogeneous. Bulk unsorted samples precluded comparing CD4+ and CD8+ T cell repertoires. Because sequencing covered only the TCR beta chain and unpaired alpha chains were not captured, true repertoire diversity is likely underestimated. A significantly larger repertoire fraction was made up by the top 250 clones in tumors than in blood (p = 0.039).

Total RNA and DNA were co-extracted from approximately 20-30 mg of bulk tissue with the AllPrep DNA/RNA mini kit, without cell sorting. Surgical resection was performed in China between 2015 and early 2016 on about five patients with histopathologically diagnosed primary liver carcinoma. At the time of sampling, the patients were treatment-naive and had chronic HBV infection. Each tumor was sampled at five spatially separated regions: the tumor centre plus the superior, inferior, left-lateral and right-lateral poles. Histological examination found more than 80% viable tumor cells in every tumor sample. Pieces of fresh tumor and adjacent tissue were cut in half, with one half kept in RNAlater at -80 degrees C and the other half sent for histology. The CDR3 contains 13 residues, cysteine and phenylalanine counted. Only CDR3 DNA is held: 39 bases, read in frame from base 1. CDR1 MDHEN and CDR2 SYDVKM were looked up in the germline V gene.

Starting from 450 to 500 ng total RNA, TCRbeta-specific cDNA was produced by reverse transcription with a constant-region primer and ProtoScript II reverse transcriptase. Construction of the TCRbeta libraries relied on three nested rounds of multiplex PCR, following a slightly modified ARM-PCR procedure. Multiplex TRBV1-TRBV30 forward primers and a Cbeta reverse primer were used in the first two PCR rounds, each of which was run for roughly 9 cycles. Sample barcodes and Illumina adapters were added in a final 25-cycle PCR with Deep VentR polymerase. Before sequencing, amplicons between 200 and 500 bp were purified from gel using a QIAquick gel extraction kit. An Illumina HiSeq 2500 was used to sequence the TCRbeta amplicons with 250-bp paired-end reads. The original pipeline was this. Reads were quality-trimmed with Trimmomatic v0.33, and paired reads were merged with FLASH v1.2.11 to recover full CDR3 sequences. V, D and J germline segments were assigned to the rearranged TCRbeta sequences using MiGEC v1.2.1b. Clonotype statistics, along with Shannon-Wiener diversity indices, were calculated using VDJtools v1.0.0. Except for diversity analysis, only the 250 most abundant clonotypes of each sample were used in subsequent analyses to reduce sampling bias. The public reads were reanalyzed by TCRdb: fastp trimming at Q25, MiXCR alignment, in-frame beta chains only. A single entry per CDR3 protein holds the most common genes and DNA from its merged rows. These V and J calls derive from TCRdb rather than the authors' analysis. The sample table lists more than 95,000 distinct CDR3 sequences, roughly three fifths of them with a count of one. The top ten hold about 8% of the sample.

With respect to this clonotype: It lacks a known antigen. A read error may explain this, as a much larger clone is one base away.

The chain couples TRBV28 to TRBJ1-2, with a weak D call of TRBD1 (5 bases match). The receptor's source is a woman between 55 and 75 years old with primary liver carcinoma and hepatitis B virus infection. Material: liver tumor tissue from sampling region 3. Sample cell subset or site, as interpreted from the label and publication: tumor region T3, left-lateral pole. The DNA is TGTGCCAGCAGTGTGGGGACGCACTATTGCTACACCTTC. It is translated as CASSVGTHYCYTF.